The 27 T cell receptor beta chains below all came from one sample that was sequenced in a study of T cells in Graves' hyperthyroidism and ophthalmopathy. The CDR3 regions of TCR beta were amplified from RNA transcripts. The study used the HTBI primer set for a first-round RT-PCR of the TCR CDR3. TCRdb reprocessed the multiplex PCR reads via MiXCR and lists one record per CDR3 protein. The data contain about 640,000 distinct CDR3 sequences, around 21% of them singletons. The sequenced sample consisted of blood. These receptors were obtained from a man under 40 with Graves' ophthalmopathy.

DNA for the CDR3: TGTGCCAGCAGCTTAGCTAGAGGGGTTAGGGGTGAAGCTTTCTTT. Encoded protein: CASSLARGVRGEAFF. The chain recombines TRBV7-2 with TRBJ1-1; TRBD1 is a possible D gene (5 bases). CDR1 and CDR2 from the germline V gene are SGHTA and FQGNSA. The CDR3 runs 15 residues. The germline V and J ends were trimmed by 0 bases and 7 bases, with 15 bases remaining between them.

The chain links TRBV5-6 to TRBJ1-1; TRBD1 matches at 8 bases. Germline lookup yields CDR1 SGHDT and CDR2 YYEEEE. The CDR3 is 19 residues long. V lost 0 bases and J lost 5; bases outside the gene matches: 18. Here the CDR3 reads CASSLALFLGSRGQTEAFF. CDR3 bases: TGTGCCAGCAGCTTGGCCTTGTTTCTAGGGAGCAGGGGGCAAACTGAAGCTTTCTTT.

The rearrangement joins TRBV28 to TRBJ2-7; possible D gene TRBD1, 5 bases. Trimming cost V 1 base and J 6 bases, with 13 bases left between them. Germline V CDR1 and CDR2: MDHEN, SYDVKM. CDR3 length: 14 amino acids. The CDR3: CASSLSPGYSEQYF. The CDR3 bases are TGTGCCAGCAGTTTATCCCCAGGGTATAGCGAGCAGTACTTC.

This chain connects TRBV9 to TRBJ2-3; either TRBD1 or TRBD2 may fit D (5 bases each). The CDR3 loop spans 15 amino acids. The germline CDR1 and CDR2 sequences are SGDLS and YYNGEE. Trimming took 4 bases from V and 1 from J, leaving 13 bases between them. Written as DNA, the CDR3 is TGTGCCAGCAGCCCCCGGGACCTTGGCACAGATACGCAGTATTTT. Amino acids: CASSPRDLGTDTQYF.

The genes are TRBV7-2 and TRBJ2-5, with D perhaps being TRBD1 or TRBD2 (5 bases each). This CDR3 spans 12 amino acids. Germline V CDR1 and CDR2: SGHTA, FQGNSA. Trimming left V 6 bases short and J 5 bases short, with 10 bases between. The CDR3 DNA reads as TGTGCCAGCAGGGAGGCAGGGGAGACCCAGTACTTC. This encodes CASREAGETQYF. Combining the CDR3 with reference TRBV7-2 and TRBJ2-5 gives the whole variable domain GAGVSQSPSNKVTEKGKDVELRCDPISGHTALYWYRQSLGQGLEFLIYFQGNSAPDKSGLPSDRFSAERTGGSVSTLTIQRTQQEDSAVYLCASREAGETQYFGPGTRLLVL.

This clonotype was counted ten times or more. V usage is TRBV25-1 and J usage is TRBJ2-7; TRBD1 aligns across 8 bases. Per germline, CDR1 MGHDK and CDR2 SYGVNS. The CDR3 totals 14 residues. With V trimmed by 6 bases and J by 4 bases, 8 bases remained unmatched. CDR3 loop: CASRRTGNAYEQYF. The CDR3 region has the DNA TGTGCCAGCAGGAGGACAGGGAACGCTTACGAGCAGTACTTC.

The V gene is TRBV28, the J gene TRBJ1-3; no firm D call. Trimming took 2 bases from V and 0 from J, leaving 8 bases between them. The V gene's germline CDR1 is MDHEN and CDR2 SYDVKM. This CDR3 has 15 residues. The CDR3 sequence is CASSLPAASGNTIYF. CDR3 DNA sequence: TGTGCCAGCAGTTTACCGGCAGCCTCTGGAAACACCATATATTTT.

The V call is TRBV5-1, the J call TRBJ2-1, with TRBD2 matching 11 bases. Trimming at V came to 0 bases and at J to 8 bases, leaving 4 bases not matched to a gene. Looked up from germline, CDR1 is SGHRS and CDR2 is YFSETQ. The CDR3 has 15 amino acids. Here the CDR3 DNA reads TGCGCCAGCAGCTTGGGACTAGCGGGAAGATATGAGCAGTTCTTC. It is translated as CASSLGLAGRYEQFF.

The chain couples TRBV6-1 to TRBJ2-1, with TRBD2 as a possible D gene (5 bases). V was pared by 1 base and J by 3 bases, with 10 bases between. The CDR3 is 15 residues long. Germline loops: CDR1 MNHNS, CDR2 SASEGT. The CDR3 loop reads CASSEGDYRYNEQFF. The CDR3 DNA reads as TGTGCCAGCAGTGAAGGTGACTACCGCTACAATGAGCAGTTCTTC.

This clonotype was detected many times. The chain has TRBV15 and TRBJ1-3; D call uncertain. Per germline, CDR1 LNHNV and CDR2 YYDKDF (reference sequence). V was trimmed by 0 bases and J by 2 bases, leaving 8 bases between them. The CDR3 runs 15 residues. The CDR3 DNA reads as TGTGCCACCAGCAGAGACCGGGATCCTGGAAACACCATATATTTT. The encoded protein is CATSRDRDPGNTIYF. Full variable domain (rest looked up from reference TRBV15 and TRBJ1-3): DAMVIQNPRYQVTQFGKPVTLSCSQTLNHNVMYWYQQKSSQAPKLLFHYYDKDFNNEADTPDNFQSRRPNTSFCFLDIRSPGLGDTAMYLCATSRDRDPGNTIYFGEGSWLTVV.

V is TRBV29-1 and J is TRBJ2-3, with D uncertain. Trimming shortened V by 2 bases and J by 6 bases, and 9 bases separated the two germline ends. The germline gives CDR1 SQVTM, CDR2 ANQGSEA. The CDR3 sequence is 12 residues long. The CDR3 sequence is CSVESARDTQYF. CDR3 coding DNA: TGCAGCGTTGAATCCGCGAGGGATACGCAGTATTTT.

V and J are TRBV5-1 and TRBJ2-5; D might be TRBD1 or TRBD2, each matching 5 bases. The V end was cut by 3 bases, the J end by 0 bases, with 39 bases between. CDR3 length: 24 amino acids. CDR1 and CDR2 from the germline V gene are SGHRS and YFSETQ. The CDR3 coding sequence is TGCGCCAGCAGCTCAAACCGAGTGAGTCGAAGCGAAGAGGGGCCCCACCAATACCAAGAGACCCAGTACTTC. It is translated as CASSSNRVSRSEEGPHQYQETQYF.

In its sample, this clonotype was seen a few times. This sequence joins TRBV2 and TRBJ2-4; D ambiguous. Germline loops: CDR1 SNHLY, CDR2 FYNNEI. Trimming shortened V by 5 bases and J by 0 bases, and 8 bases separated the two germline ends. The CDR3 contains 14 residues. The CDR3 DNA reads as TGTGCCAGCAGTTTTCATCTAGCCAAAAACATTCAGTACTTC. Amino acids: CASSFHLAKNIQYF.

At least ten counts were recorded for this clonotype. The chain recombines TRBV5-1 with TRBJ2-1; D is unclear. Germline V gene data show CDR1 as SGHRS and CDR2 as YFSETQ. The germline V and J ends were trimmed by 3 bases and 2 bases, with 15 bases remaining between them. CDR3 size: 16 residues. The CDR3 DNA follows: TGCGCCAGCAGCTCCGCCAGCCCCATCGCCTACAATGAGCAGTTCTTC. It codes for CASSSASPIAYNEQFF.

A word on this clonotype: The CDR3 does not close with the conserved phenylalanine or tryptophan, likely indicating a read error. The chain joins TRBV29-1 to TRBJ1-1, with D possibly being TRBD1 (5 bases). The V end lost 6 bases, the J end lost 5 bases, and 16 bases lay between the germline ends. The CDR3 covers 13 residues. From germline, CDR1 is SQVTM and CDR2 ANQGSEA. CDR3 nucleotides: TGCAGCGTCAAACCGGGGGAGAGGACTGAAGCTTTCTCT. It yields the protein CSVKPGERTEAFS.

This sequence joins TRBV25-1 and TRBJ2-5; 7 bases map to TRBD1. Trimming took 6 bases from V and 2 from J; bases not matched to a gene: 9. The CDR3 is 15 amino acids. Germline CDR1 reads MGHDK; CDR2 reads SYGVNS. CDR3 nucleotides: TGTGCCAGCAGCCCGGTCAGGGGACAGCAAGAGACCCAGTACTTC. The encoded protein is CASSPVRGQQETQYF.

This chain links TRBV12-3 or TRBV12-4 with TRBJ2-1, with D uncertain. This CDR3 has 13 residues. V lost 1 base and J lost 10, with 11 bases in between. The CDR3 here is CASSLGGNLEQFF. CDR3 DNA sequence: TGTGCCAGCAGTTTAGGGGGAAACTTAGAGCAGTTCTTC.

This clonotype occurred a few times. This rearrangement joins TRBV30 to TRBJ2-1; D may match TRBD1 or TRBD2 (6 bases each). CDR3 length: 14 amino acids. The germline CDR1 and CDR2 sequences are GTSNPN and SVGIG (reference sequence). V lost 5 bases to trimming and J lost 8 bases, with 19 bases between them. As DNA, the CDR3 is TGTGCCTGGGATAGGACAGCTGGCGGGGATGAGCAGTTCTTC. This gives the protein CAWDRTAGGDEQFF. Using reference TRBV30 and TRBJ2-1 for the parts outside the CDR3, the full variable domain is SQTIHQWPATLVQPVGSPLSLECTVEGTSNPNLYWYRQAAGRGLQLLFYSVGIGQISSEVPQNLSASRPQDRQFILSSKKLLLSDSGFYLCAWDRTAGGDEQFFGPGTRLTVL.

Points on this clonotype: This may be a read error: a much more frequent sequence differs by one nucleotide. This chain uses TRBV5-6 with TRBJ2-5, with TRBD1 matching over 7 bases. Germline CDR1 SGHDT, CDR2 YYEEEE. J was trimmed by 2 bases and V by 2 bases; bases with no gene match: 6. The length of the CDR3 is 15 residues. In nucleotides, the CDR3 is TGTGCCAGCAGCTTAGGGGGCGCCTTACAAGAGACCCAGTACTTC. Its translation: CASSLGGALQETQYF.

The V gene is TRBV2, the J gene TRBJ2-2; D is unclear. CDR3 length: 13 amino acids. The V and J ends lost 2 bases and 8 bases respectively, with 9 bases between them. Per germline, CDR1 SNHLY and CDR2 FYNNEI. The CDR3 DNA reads TGTGCCAGCAGTGAAAACGTGCTGGGGGAGCTGTTTTTT. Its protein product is CASSENVLGELFF.

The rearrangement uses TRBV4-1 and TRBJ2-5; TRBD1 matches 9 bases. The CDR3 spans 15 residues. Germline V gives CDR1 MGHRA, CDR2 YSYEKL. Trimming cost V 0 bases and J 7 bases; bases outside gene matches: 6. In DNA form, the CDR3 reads TGCGCCAGCAGCCAAGATGGGACAGGGTTGAGGACCCAGTACTTC. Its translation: CASSQDGTGLRTQYF.

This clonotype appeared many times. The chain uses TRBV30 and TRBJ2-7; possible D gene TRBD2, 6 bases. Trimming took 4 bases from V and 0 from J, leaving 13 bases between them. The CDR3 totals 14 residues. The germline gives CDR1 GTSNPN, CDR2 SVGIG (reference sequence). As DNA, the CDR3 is TGTGCCTGGACCGTGGGGGGATACTCCTACGAGCAGTACTTC. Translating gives CAWTVGGYSYEQYF.

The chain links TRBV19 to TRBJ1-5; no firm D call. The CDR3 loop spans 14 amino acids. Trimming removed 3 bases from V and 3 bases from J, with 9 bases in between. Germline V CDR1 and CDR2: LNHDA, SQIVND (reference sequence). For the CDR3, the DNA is TGTGCCAGTAGTATCGACCGAACCAATCAGCCCCAGCATTTT. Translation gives CASSIDRTNQPQHF.

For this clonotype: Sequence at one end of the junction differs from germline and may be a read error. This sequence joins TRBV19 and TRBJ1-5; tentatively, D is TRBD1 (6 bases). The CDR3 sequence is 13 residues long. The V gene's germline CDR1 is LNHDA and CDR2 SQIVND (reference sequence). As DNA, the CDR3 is TGTGCCGGTAGTTGGGGACACAATCAGCCCCAGCATTTT. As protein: CAGSWGHNQPQHF.

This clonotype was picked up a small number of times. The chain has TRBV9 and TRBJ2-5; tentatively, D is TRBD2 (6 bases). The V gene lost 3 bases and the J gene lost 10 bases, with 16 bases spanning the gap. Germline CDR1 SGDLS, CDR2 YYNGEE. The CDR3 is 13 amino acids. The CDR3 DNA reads TGTGCCAGCAGCGCCGGACTACCCCCAGACCAGTACTTC. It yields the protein CASSAGLPPDQYF.

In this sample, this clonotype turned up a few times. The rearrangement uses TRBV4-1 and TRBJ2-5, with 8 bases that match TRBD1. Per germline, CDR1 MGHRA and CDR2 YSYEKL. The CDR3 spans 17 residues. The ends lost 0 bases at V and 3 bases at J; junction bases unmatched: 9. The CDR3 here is CASSQDRTGKKKETQYF. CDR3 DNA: TGCGCCAGCAGCCAAGACAGGACAGGGAAGAAAAAAGAGACCCAGTACTTC.

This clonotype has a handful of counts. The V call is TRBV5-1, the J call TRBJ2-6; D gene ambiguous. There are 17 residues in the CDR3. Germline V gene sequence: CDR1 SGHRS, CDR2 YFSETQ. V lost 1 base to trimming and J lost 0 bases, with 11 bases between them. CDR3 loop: CASSLKGSLSGANVLTF. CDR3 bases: TGCGCCAGCAGCTTGAAGGGTTCCCTCTCTGGGGCCAACGTCCTGACTTTC.